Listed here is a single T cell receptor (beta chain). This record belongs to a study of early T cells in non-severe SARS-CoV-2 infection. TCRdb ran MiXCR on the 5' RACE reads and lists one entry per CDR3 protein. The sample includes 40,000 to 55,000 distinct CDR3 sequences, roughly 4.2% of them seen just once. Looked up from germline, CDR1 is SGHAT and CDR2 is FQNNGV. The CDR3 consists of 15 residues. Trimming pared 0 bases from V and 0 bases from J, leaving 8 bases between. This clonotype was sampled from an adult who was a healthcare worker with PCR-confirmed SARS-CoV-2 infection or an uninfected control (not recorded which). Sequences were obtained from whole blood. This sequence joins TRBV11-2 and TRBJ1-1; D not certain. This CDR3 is CASSLDGRLNTEAFF. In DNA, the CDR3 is TGTGCCAGCAGCTTAGACGGACGGTTGAACACTGAAGCTTTCTTT.